The sequence of this TCR beta chain was determined in a study of shared clonotypes between healthy human individuals. As to this clone: Its antigen remains unidentified.

TCRdb's table, derived via immunoSEQ multiplex PCR, lists solely in-frame clones and lacks some. The sample yields over a million clones, 95% to 99% seen once. Study findings and constraints: Larger richness was generally estimated for naive than memory subsets.

This receptor was identified in a man aged 30 to 39 in good health. Specimen: naive CD4+ T cells sorted from blood. Subset specified: CD45RA+ positively selected.

In DNA form, the CDR3 reads TGTGCCTGGGCCATGGGACAGCCCTATGGCTACACCTTC. Residues: CAWAMGQPYGYTF. V and J are TRBV30 and TRBJ1-2; 7 positions agree with TRBD1. The ends lost 5 bases at V and 4 bases at J; junction bases unmatched: 7. Germline values: CDR1 GTSNPN, CDR2 SVGIG (reference sequence). The CDR3 is made up of 13 amino acids.